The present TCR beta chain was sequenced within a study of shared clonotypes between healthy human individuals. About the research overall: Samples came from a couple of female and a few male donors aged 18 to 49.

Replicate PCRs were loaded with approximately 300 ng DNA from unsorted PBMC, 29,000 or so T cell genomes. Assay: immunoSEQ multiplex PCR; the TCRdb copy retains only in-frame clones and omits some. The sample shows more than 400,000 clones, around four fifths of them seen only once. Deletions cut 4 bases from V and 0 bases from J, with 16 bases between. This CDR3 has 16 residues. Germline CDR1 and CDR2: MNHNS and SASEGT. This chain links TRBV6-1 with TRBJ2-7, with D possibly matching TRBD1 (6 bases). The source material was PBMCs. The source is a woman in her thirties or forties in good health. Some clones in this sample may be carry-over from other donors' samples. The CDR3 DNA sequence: TGTGCCAGCAGTGGCCGGGACACCGGAAGCTCCTACGAGCAGTACTTC. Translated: CASSGRDTGSSYEQYF.